A selection of T cell receptor beta chains follows, all from one sample in a study of cytomegalovirus exposure and HLA in healthy donors. TCRdb's table, derived via immunoSEQ multiplex PCR, lists solely in-frame clones and lacks some. The table has under 250,000 clones, approximately 82% seen once. Material for sequencing was PBMCs. Receptor source: a woman aged 55 to 70 in good health and CMV-seropositive. The CDR3 runs from the conserved cysteine through the conserved F or W. The order of the fields is D gene, clone size, V gene, J gene, CDR3 DNA, CDR3 protein. The D gene is left open where the match is weak. Only some rows state a clone size, as once, few, many or a class for expanded clones.

>-|-|TRBV29-1|TRBJ2-3
TGCAGCTCAGTGGGGAGGTTCACAGATACGCAGTATTTT
CSSVGRFTDTQYF
>-|-|TRBV19|TRBJ1-1
TGTGCCTCATGGAGAGGCACTGAAGCTTTCTTT
CASWRGTEAFF
>-|-|TRBV29-1|TRBJ2-7
TGCAGCGTTGAAGTTGGAGGCCCGAACGAGCAGTACTTC
CSVEVGGPNEQYF
>-|-|TRBV29-1|TRBJ2-1
TGCAGCGTTGATAGCAGGGGTCGGGATGAGCAGTTCTTC
CSVDSRGRDEQFF
>-|-|TRBV6-1|TRBJ1-2
TGTGCCAGCAGCTCAGACAGCTATGGCTACACCTTC
CASSSDSYGYTF
>-|once|TRBV2|TRBJ1-1
TGTGCCAGCAGTGACAGGGTCTCGGGTACTGAAGCTTTCTTT
CASSDRVSGTEAFF
>-|-|TRBV5-4|TRBJ1-1
TGTGCCAGCAGCCCAGGGATATCGGCCATGAACACTGAAGCTTTCTTT
CASSPGISAMNTEAFF
>TRBD2|-|TRBV7-9|TRBJ2-1
TGTGCCAGCAGCTTAGGCGCTAGCGGGCGACCCCTTGAGCAGTTCTTC
CASSLGASGRPLEQFF
>-|-|TRBV6-5|TRBJ2-1
TGTGCCAGCGCCTTAACCGGAGGGCCCTTCAATGAGCAGTTCTTC
CASALTGGPFNEQFF
>TRBD2|-|TRBV5-4|TRBJ2-7
TGTGCCAGCAGCCTAGCTAGCGGGAGGGTCTCCTACGAGCAGTACTTC
CASSLASGRVSYEQYF
>TRBD1|-|TRBV27|TRBJ2-3
TGTGCCAGCAGTGGGACAGTCCTAGATACGCAGTATTTT
CASSGTVLDTQYF
>TRBD1|-|TRBV18|TRBJ1-5
TGTGCCAGCTCACCGACAAGACAGGGTACCGGTAGCAATCAGCCCCAGCATTTT
CASSPTRQGTGSNQPQHF
>TRBD1|-|TRBV28|TRBJ2-7
TGTGCCAGCAGTTTCACACGTCCGACAGGGTACGAGCAGTACTTC
CASSFTRPTGYEQYF
>-|few|TRBV5-8|TRBJ1-5
TGTGCCAGCAGCTTCGAAGGGGGCAATCAGCCCCAGCATTTT
CASSFEGGNQPQHF
>TRBD1|few|TRBV9|TRBJ1-2
TGTGCCAGCAGCGTAGAGGACAGGTCGCTGGTTGGCTACACCTTC
CASSVEDRSLVGYTF
>-|-|TRBV6-5|TRBJ2-7
TGTGCCAGCAGTCAAGACATCCAGGGAAACGAGCAGTACTTC
CASSQDIQGNEQYF
>TRBD1|-|TRBV6-5|TRBJ2-7
TGTGCCAGCAGTAGTCGGACAGGGACCTACGAGCAGTACTTC
CASSSRTGTYEQYF
>TRBD1|few|TRBV6-8|TRBJ1-1
TGTGCCAGCAGCTTAAGTGACAGGGAGGACACTGAAGCTTTCTTT
CASSLSDREDTEAFF